This TCR beta chain was observed in a study of CD8 T cells in ankylosing spondylitis. Findings of the study overall: Typical of ankylosing spondylitis blood, it appeared, was a TCR beta motif of roughly eight highly homologous variants.

Per germline, CDR1 MNHNS and CDR2 SASEGT. Trimming cost V 6 bases and J 4 bases, with 13 bases left between them. CDR3 size: 14 residues. Library preparation for TCR beta used quantitative 5'-RACE with molecular barcodes. TCRdb recomputed calls from the 5' RACE reads with MiXCR, one row per CDR3 protein. This sample has 750,000 to 850,000 distinct CDR3 sequences, with 12% found just once. Concerning this clonotype itself: Its matching antigen is unknown.

This chain uses TRBV6-1 with TRBJ2-1; a weak D match, TRBD2 (6 bases). The receptor's source is a male donor with ankylosing spondylitis. The sequencing input was blood, either unsorted or a sorted T cell fraction (not recorded which). CDR3 nucleotide sequence: TGTGCCAGCAGCGGCGGGAATGCGTACAATGAGCAGTTCTTC. Translating it yields CASSGGNAYNEQFF.